Below, 28 T cell receptor beta chains from the same sample are listed, as sequenced in a study of cytomegalovirus exposure and HLA in healthy donors. PCR involved 60 Vbeta and 13 Jbeta primers. The repertoire was sequenced with immunoSEQ multiplex PCR; TCRdb's copy has only in-frame clones and lacks some. The sample yields 200,000 or so clones, about 79% seen once. The sample taken for sequencing was PBMCs. The receptors were gathered from a boy under 10 years old in good health and CMV-seronegative.

This chain joins TRBV5-1 and TRBJ2-3; D not certain. Germline lookup yields CDR1 SGHRS and CDR2 YFSETQ. V was clipped by 4 bases and J by 3 bases, with 12 bases between them. This CDR3 contains 14 residues. The CDR3 nucleotides read TGCGCCAGCAGCAAAACGGAGAGGACAGATACGCAGTATTTT. This encodes CASSKTERTDTQYF.

The V and J genes are TRBV5-1 and TRBJ1-1, with D perhaps TRBD1 (6 bases). CDR1 is SGHRS and CDR2 is YFSETQ in the germline V gene. The CDR3 length is 14 residues. V was pared by 5 bases and J by 7 bases, with 18 bases between. CDR3 in amino acids: CASRLLQGVSEAFF. The CDR3 bases are TGCGCCAGCAGGCTTTTACAGGGAGTGAGTGAAGCTTTCTTT.

The V and J genes are TRBV5-1 and TRBJ2-3, with 7 bases aligning to TRBD2. The germline CDR1 and CDR2 sequences are SGHRS and YFSETQ. Germline trimming cut 6 bases from V and 4 bases from J; bases unmatched to any gene: 11. CDR3 length equals 15 residues. The CDR3 DNA reads as TGCGCCAGCACGGCCGGGGGGACTAATTCAGATACGCAGTATTTT. Protein product: CASTAGGTNSDTQYF.

The rearrangement links TRBV19 to TRBJ2-5; D is possibly TRBD2 (5 bases). CDR1 is LNHDA, CDR2 SQIVND, per germline (reference sequence). Trimming removed 3 bases from V and 5 bases from J, with 10 bases in between. CDR3 length equals 13 residues. In nucleotides, the CDR3 is TGTGCCAGTAGTATGGGTAGCGTCGAGACCCAGTACTTC. It codes for CASSMGSVETQYF.

This sequence joins TRBV15 and TRBJ2-3; 8 bases are shared with TRBD1. Germline values: CDR1 LNHNV, CDR2 YYDKDF (reference sequence). Germline trimming cut 3 bases from V and 6 bases from J; bases unmatched to any gene: 5. The CDR3 has 14 amino acids. This CDR3 is CATSSGQGGDTQYF. The CDR3 coding sequence is TGTGCCACCAGCAGTGGACAGGGCGGGGATACGCAGTATTTT.

This clone was seen a few times. The J gene is TRBJ2-1, the V gene TRBV4-2; 7 bases are a match to TRBD2. CDR1 and CDR2 (germline): LGHNA, YNFKEQ. J gave up 10 bases and V 4 bases, and 7 bases lay outside the gene matches. This CDR3 is 13 amino acids long. The CDR3 DNA is TGTGCCAGCAGCCCGCGGCGGGGGAAGGAGCAGTTCTTC. This codes for CASSPRRGKEQFF.

This clone was counted a single time. The J gene is TRBJ2-7, the V gene TRBV7-6; 13 bases line up with TRBD2. This CDR3 region has 19 residues. Losses at the gene ends were 0 bases for V and 2 bases for J; bases not matched to a gene: 10. Germline lookup yields CDR1 SGHVS and CDR2 FNYEAQ. The CDR3 loop reads CASSLAFRLAGGRPYEQYF. The CDR3 DNA sequence: TGTGCCAGCAGCTTAGCGTTTCGACTAGCGGGGGGTCGACCCTACGAGCAGTACTTC.

This clone appeared a few times. V and J are TRBV7-2 and TRBJ2-7; 10 bases fit TRBD1. There are 15 residues in the CDR3. Losses at the gene ends were 3 bases for V and 5 bases for J; bases not matched to a gene: 7. Per germline, CDR1 SGHTA and CDR2 FQGNSA. The CDR3 region is CASSLVSGTGDEQYF. The DNA of the CDR3 is TGTGCCAGCAGCTTGGTTTCCGGGACAGGGGACGAGCAGTACTTC.

This clone was seen only a few times. V and J are TRBV19 and TRBJ2-5, with D perhaps TRBD1 (6 bases). V was clipped by 1 base and J by 2 bases, with 8 bases between them. CDR1 and CDR2 (germline): LNHDA, SQIVND (reference sequence). There are 14 residues in the CDR3. The CDR3 nucleotides read TGTGCCAGTAGTATAGGGACAGATCAAGAGACCCAGTACTTC. Amino acid sequence: CASSIGTDQETQYF.

The chain combines TRBV10-3 with TRBJ2-5; 7 bases agree with TRBD2. The CDR3 runs 14 residues. CDR1 is ENHRY and CDR2 is SYGVKD in the germline V gene. The junction had 10 bases not matched to a gene; V was cut back by 11 bases and J by 1 base. Here the CDR3 DNA reads TGTGCCGTCAAGAGCGGGACCGGCCAAGAGACCCAGTACTTC. Encoded protein: CAVKSGTGQETQYF.

The chain joins TRBV6-5 to TRBJ1-5, with TRBD1 matching 7 bases. Germline lookup yields CDR1 MNHEY and CDR2 SVGAGI. The V segment lost 5 bases and the J segment 5 bases; nucleotides outside the gene matches: 3. The CDR3 totals 13 residues. The DNA for the CDR3 is TGTGCCAGCAGTGACGGACAGGATCAGCCCCAGCATTTT. Protein product: CASSDGQDQPQHF.

The chain combines TRBV2 with TRBJ1-6, with D possibly being TRBD1 (6 bases). Trimming pared 5 bases from V and 0 bases from J, leaving 8 bases between. CDR1 SNHLY and CDR2 FYNNEI come from the germline V gene. This CDR3 comprises 15 residues. CDR3: CASSLQGSYNSPLHF. Here the CDR3 DNA reads TGTGCCAGCAGTTTACAGGGCTCCTATAATTCACCCCTCCACTTT.

This chain connects TRBV6-1 to TRBJ1-6; no definite D call. V was trimmed by 8 bases and J by 7 bases, leaving 18 bases between them. The CDR3 contains 15 residues. Looked up from germline, CDR1 is MNHNS and CDR2 is SASEGT. The CDR3 protein is CASSLRGGPNSPLHF. The CDR3 bases are TGTGCCAGCTCCCTTCGGGGAGGCCCAAATTCACCCCTCCACTTT.

Notes on this clone: The same CDR3 also results from other DNA sequences found in this sample. The genes are TRBV4-2 and TRBJ2-7; tentative D call: TRBD1 (5 bases). V was cut by 0 bases and J by 2 bases, with 5 bases left in between. This CDR3 has 13 amino acids. Germline CDR1 and CDR2: LGHNA and YNFKEQ. CDR3 sequence: CASSQDRAYEQYF. For the CDR3, the DNA is TGTGCCAGCAGCCAAGACAGGGCCTACGAGCAGTACTTC.

V usage is TRBV18 and J usage is TRBJ2-7; 9 bases are shared with TRBD1. Germline values: CDR1 KGHSH, CDR2 LQKENI. CDR3 length equals 16 residues. V lost 3 bases and J lost 1; bases outside the gene matches: 7. Here the CDR3 reads CASSPPGTGISYEQYF. The CDR3 region has the DNA TGTGCCAGCTCACCCCCCGGGACAGGGATATCCTACGAGCAGTACTTC.

The chain is built from TRBV5-1 and TRBJ2-7; D gene ambiguous. Germline values: CDR1 SGHRS, CDR2 YFSETQ. There are 12 residues in the CDR3. The V gene lost 4 bases and the J gene lost 1 base, with 6 bases spanning the gap. The CDR3 is CASSPGSYEQYF. The CDR3 nucleotides read TGCGCCAGCAGCCCCGGGTCCTACGAGCAGTACTTC.

In its sample, this clone was seen a few times. The genes are TRBV5-1 and TRBJ2-7, with a possible D match to TRBD1 (7 bases). This CDR3 has 13 residues. V was pared by 0 bases and J by 6 bases, with 10 bases between. The germline CDR1 and CDR2 sequences are SGHRS and YFSETQ. The DNA for the CDR3 is TGCGCCAGCAGCTTGGGACAGGGAGGCGAGCAGTACTTC. It is translated as CASSLGQGGEQYF.

The chain recombines TRBV7-9 with TRBJ2-5; 7 bases map to TRBD2. Germline-derived CDR1 and CDR2 are SEHNR and FQNEAQ (reference sequence). There are 15 residues in the CDR3. V lost 6 bases to trimming and J lost 2 bases; unmatched junction nucleotides: 9. This chain's CDR3 is CASRASGGGQETQYF. The CDR3 DNA reads TGTGCCAGCAGGGCCTCGGGCGGGGGTCAAGAGACCCAGTACTTC.

The chain carries TRBV5-1 and TRBJ2-7; possibly TRBD2 for D (6 bases). V lost 0 bases, J lost 0 bases, and 13 bases lay in between. The CDR3 runs 16 residues. Germline CDR1 and CDR2: SGHRS and YFSETQ. The CDR3 here is CASSLEGGAFSYEQYF. DNA of the CDR3: TGCGCCAGCAGCTTGGAGGGCGGGGCATTCTCCTACGAGCAGTACTTC.

The chain joins TRBV5-1 to TRBJ1-6; 11 positions agree with TRBD1. The V segment lost 4 bases and the J segment 8 bases; nucleotides outside the gene matches: 2. The CDR3 is 14 amino acids. Per the germline V gene, CDR1 is SGHRS and CDR2 is YFSETQ. CDR3 protein: CASSQGQGDSPLHF. DNA of the CDR3: TGCGCCAGCAGCCAGGGACAGGGGGATTCACCCCTCCACTTT.

V gene TRBV6-1 combines with J gene TRBJ1-1; TRBD1 matches 7 bases. J gave up 4 bases and V 4 bases, and 3 bases lay outside the gene matches. The CDR3 is 13 residues long. Per the germline V gene, CDR1 is MNHNS and CDR2 is SASEGT. CDR3 residues: CASSVYRGTEAFF. The CDR3 DNA sequence: TGTGCCAGCAGTGTATACAGGGGCACTGAAGCTTTCTTT.

The V call is TRBV13, the J call TRBJ2-1; 11 bases are shared with TRBD2. Germline CDR1 and CDR2: PRHDT and FYEKMQ (reference sequence). There are 17 residues in the CDR3. V lost 1 base, J lost 1 base, and 3 bases stayed unmatched. This CDR3 reads CASSLESSGGSYNEQFF. For the CDR3, the DNA is TGTGCCAGCAGCTTAGAGTCTAGCGGGGGGTCCTACAATGAGCAGTTCTTC.

The chain employs TRBV9 and TRBJ2-7; weak D call: TRBD1 (6 bases). CDR1 SGDLS and CDR2 YYNGEE come from the germline V gene. This CDR3 contains 14 residues. Trimming removed 3 bases at V and 4 bases at J, with 14 bases between. DNA for the CDR3: TGTGCCAGCAGCGCGACAGGCCGCCCATACGAGCAGTACTTC. Translation: CASSATGRPYEQYF.

The rearrangement joins TRBV5-1 to TRBJ1-3; the match to TRBD1 covers 10 bases. V lost 0 bases and J lost 8; bases outside the gene matches: 5. CDR3 length: 15 residues. Germline V gives CDR1 SGHRS, CDR2 YFSETQ. The CDR3 here is CASSLAGTGEDTIYF. DNA for the CDR3: TGCGCCAGCAGCTTGGCGGGGACAGGGGAAGACACCATATATTTT. Together with reference TRBV5-1 and TRBJ1-3, the CDR3 gives the full variable domain: KAGVTQTPRYLIKTRGQQVTLSCSPISGHRSVSWYQQTPGQGLQFLFEYFSETQRNKGNFPGRFSGRQFSNSRSEMNVSTLELGDSALYLCASSLAGTGEDTIYFGEGSWLTVV.

The V gene is TRBV7-2, the J gene TRBJ2-1; 8 bases line up with TRBD2. J was trimmed by 2 bases and V by 5 bases; bases with no gene match: 8. CDR3 length: 16 amino acids. The germline CDR1 and CDR2 sequences are SGHTA and FQGNSA. CDR3 bases: TGTGCCAGCAGCCTCGATAGCGGGGCACCCTACAATGAGCAGTTCTTC. It is translated as CASSLDSGAPYNEQFF.

This rearrangement joins TRBV4-1 to TRBJ1-1, with no clear D. Germline V gives CDR1 MGHRA, CDR2 YSYEKL. The CDR3 is made up of 17 amino acids. The V end was cut by 0 bases, the J end by 1 base, with 15 bases between. DNA of the CDR3: TGCGCCAGCAGCCAAGATCCCTCGCCCAACTGGAACACTGAAGCTTTCTTT. Its translation is CASSQDPSPNWNTEAFF.

This chain links TRBV7-6 with TRBJ2-2; D unclear. This CDR3 has 13 residues. Germline V lookup: CDR1 SGHVS, CDR2 FNYEAQ. The germline V and J ends were trimmed by 3 bases and 6 bases, with 8 bases remaining between them. The DNA for the CDR3 is TGTGCCAGCAGCTTTATGTCTGCCGGGGAGCTGTTTTTT. Residues: CASSFMSAGELFF.

The table lists this clone with a few counts. The chain uses TRBV19 and TRBJ2-7, with D tentatively TRBD2 (6 bases). Looked up from germline, CDR1 is LNHDA and CDR2 is SQIVND (reference sequence). CDR3 size: 12 residues. V lost 8 bases, J lost 1 base, and 9 bases lay in between. The CDR3 spells CASAGGSYEQYF. For the CDR3, the DNA is TGTGCCAGTGCCGGGGGATCCTACGAGCAGTACTTC.